This TCR beta chain is drawn from a study of OX40 agonist ivuxolimab in advanced cancers. TCRdb's table, derived via immunoSEQ multiplex PCR, lists solely in-frame clones and lacks some. The sample carries 60,000 to 75,000 clones, over 90% recorded once. This clone has just one count. The CDR3 runs to 15 residues. V shed 1 base, J shed 7 bases, and the junction held 3 bases outside the gene matches. CDR1 PRHDT and CDR2 FYEKMQ come from the germline V gene (reference sequence). This specimen consisted of CD4+ or CD8+ T cells sorted from blood, obtained in a trial of the OX40 agonist ivuxolimab. The J gene is TRBJ1-6, the V gene TRBV13, with TRBD1 identical over 8 bases. This sequence originates from an adult with an advanced solid tumor such as melanoma, head and neck, liver or kidney cancer. CDR3 protein: CASSLEGQGNSPLHF. Written as DNA, the CDR3 is TGTGCCAGCAGCTTAGAAGGACAGGGAAATTCACCCCTCCACTTT.